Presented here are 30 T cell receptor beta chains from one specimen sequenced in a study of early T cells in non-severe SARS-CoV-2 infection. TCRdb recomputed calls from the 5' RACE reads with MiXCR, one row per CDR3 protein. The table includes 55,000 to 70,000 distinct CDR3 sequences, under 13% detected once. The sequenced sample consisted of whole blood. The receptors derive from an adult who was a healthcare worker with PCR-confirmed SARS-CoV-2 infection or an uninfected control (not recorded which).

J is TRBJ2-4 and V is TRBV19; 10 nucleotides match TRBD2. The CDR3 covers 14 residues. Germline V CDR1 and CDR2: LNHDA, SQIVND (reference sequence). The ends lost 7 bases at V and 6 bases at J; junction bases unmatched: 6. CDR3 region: CASTPSGSGNIQYF. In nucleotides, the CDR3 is TGTGCCAGTACCCCTAGCGGGAGTGGAAACATTCAGTACTTC.

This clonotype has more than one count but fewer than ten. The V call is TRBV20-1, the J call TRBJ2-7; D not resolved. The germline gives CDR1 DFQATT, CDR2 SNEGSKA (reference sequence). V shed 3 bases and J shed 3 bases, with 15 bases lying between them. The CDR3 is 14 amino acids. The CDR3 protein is CSASPEARYYEQYF. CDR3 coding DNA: TGCAGTGCTAGTCCCGAGGCGAGATACTACGAGCAGTACTTC.

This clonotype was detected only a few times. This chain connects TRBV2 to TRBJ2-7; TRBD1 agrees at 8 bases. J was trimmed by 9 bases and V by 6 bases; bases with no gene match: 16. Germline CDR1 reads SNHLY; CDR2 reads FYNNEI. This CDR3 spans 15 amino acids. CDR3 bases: TGTGCCAGCAGGCCACCGGGACAGGAAGTAGGCTGGCAGTACTTC. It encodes CASRPPGQEVGWQYF.

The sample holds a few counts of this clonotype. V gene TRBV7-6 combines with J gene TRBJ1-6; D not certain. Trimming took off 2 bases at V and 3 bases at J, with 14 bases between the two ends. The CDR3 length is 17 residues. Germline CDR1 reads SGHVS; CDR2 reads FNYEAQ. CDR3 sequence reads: CASSLLVAGGYNSPLHF. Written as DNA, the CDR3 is TGTGCCAGCAGCTTATTAGTGGCAGGCGGCTATAATTCACCCCTCCACTTT. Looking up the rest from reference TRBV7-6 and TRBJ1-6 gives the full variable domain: GAGVSQSPRYKVTKRGQDVALRCDPISGHVSLYWYRQALGQGPEFLTYFNYEAQQDKSGLPNDRFSAERPEGSISTLTIQRTEQRDSAMYRCASSLLVAGGYNSPLHFGNGTRLTVT.

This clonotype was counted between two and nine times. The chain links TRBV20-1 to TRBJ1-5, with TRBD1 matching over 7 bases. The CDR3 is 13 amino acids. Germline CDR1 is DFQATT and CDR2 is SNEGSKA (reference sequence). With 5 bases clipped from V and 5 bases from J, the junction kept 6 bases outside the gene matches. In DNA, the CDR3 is TGCAGTGCTCTGCCTGACAGGGATCAGCCCCAGCATTTT. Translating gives CSALPDRDQPQHF.

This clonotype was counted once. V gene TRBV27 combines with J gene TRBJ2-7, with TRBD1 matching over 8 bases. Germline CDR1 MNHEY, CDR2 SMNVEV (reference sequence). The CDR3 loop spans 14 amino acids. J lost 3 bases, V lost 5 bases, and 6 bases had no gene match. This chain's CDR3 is CASSLRGRDYEQYF. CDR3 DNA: TGTGCCAGCAGTCTCAGGGGGCGGGACTACGAGCAGTACTTC.

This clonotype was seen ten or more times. The CDR3 DNA follows: TGTGCCAGCACCCACCGAGGACAGGTCACCGGGGAGCTGTTTTTT. It codes for CASTHRGQVTGELFF. The chain combines TRBV7-2 with TRBJ2-2; 7 nucleotides align to TRBD1. Losses at the gene ends were 7 bases for V and 4 bases for J; bases not matched to a gene: 9. CDR3 length: 15 residues. The germline CDR1 and CDR2 sequences are SGHTA and FQGNSA.

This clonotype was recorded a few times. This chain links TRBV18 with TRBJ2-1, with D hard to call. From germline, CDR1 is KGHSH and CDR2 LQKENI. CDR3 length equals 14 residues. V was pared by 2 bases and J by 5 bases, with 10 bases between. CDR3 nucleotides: TGTGCCAGCTCACCAGCCCCCCGTGACAATGAGCAGTTCTTC. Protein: CASSPAPRDNEQFF.

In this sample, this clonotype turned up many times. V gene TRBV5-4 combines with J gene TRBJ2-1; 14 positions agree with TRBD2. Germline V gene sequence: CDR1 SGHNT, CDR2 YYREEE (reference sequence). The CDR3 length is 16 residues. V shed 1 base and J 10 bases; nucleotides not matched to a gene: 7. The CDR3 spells CASSLRGLAGVEEQFF. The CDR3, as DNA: TGTGCCAGCAGCTTGAGGGGACTAGCGGGAGTGGAGGAGCAGTTCTTC.

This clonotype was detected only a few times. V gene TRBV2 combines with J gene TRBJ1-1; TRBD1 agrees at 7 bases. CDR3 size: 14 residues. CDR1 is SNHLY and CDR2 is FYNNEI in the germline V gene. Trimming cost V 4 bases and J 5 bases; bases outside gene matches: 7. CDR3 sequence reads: CASSGGTARTEAFF. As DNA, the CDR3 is TGTGCCAGCAGTGGGGGGACAGCACGGACTGAAGCTTTCTTT.

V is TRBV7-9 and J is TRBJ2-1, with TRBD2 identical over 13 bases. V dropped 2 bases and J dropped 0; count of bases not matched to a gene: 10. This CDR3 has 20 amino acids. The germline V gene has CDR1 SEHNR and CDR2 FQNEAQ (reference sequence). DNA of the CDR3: TGTGCCAGCAGCTTAAGGGAACTAGCGGGAGGGAGATCCTCCTACAATGAGCAGTTCTTC. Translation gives CASSLRELAGGRSSYNEQFF. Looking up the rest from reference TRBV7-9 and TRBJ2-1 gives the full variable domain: DTGVSQNPRHKITKRGQNVTFRCDPISEHNRLYWYRQTLGQGPEFLTYFQNEAQLEKSRLLSDRFSAERPKGSFSTLEIQRTEQGDSAMYLCASSLRELAGGRSSYNEQFFGPGTRLTVL.

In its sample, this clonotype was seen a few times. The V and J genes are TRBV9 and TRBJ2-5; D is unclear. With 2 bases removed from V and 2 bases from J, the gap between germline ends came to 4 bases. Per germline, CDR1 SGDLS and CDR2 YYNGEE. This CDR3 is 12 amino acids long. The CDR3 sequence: CASSVEQETQYF. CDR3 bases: TGTGCCAGCAGCGTGGAACAAGAGACCCAGTACTTC.

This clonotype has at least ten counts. In nucleotides, the CDR3 is TGCAGTGCTACAAGGAGGGTGGGGACCCAGTACTTC. This gives the protein CSATRRVGTQYF. The V and J genes are TRBV20-1 and TRBJ2-5; D is possibly TRBD2 (6 bases). Germline CDR1 is DFQATT and CDR2 is SNEGSKA (reference sequence). Trimming took off 4 bases at V and 7 bases at J, with 13 bases between the two ends. This CDR3 comprises 12 residues.

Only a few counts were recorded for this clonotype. The CDR3 DNA reads as TGTGCCAGCAGCTTCGGTAGCGGGCTTTACAATGAGCAGTTCTTC. Translation: CASSFGSGLYNEQFF. The chain links TRBV14 to TRBJ2-1; 7 bases line up with TRBD2. J was trimmed by 4 bases and V by 5 bases; bases with no gene match: 8. Germline CDR1 SGHDN, CDR2 FVKESK. The CDR3 extends over 15 amino acids.

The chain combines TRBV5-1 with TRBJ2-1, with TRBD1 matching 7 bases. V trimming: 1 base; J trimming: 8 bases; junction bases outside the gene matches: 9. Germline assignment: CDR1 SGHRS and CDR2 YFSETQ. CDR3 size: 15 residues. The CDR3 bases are TGCGCCAGCAGCTTGTTTATGGGACAGACCGATGAGCAGTTCTTC. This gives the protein CASSLFMGQTDEQFF.

For the CDR3, the DNA is TGTGCCAGCAGTCCCTCAGGGGGGGTCTATGGCTACACCTTC. This encodes CASSPSGGVYGYTF. J is TRBJ1-2 and V is TRBV12-3 or TRBV12-4, with 7 bases matching TRBD1. J gave up 4 bases and V 5 bases, and 7 bases lay outside the gene matches. The CDR3 extends over 14 amino acids.

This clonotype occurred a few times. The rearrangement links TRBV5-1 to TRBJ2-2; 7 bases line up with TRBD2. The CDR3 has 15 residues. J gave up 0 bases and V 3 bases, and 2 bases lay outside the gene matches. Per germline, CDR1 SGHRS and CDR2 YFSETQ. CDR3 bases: TGCGCCAGCAGCTGGGACTACCCGAACACCGGGGAGCTGTTTTTT. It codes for CASSWDYPNTGELFF. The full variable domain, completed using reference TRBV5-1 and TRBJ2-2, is KAGVTQTPRYLIKTRGQQVTLSCSPISGHRSVSWYQQTPGQGLQFLFEYFSETQRNKGNFPGRFSGRQFSNSRSEMNVSTLELGDSALYLCASSWDYPNTGELFFGEGSRLTVL.

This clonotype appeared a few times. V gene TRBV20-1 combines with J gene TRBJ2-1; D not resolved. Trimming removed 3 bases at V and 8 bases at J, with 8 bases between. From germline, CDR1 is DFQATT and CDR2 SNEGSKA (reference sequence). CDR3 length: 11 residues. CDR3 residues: CSASDDYEQFF. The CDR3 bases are TGCAGTGCTAGTGACGACTATGAGCAGTTCTTC.

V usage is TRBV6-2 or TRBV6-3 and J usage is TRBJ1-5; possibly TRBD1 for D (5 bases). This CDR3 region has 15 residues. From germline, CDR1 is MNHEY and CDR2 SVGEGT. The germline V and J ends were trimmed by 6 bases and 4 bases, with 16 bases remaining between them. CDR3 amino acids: CASRPVLGLNQPQHF. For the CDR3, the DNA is TGTGCCAGCAGGCCGGTCTTGGGGCTAAATCAGCCCCAGCATTTT.

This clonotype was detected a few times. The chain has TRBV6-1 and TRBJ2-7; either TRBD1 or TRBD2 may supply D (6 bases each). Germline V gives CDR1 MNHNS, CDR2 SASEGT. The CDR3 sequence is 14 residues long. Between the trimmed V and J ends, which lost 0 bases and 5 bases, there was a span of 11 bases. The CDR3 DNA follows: TGTGCCAGCAGTGAAGCCCCCGGGGGCAACGAGCAGTACTTC. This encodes CASSEAPGGNEQYF.

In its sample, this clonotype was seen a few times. CDR3 coding DNA: TGTGCCAGCAGCTCCTCGAGGAACATTCAGTACTTC. Protein sequence: CASSSSRNIQYF. The gene calls are TRBV12-3 or TRBV12-4 and TRBJ2-4; D unresolved. Trimming shortened V by 6 bases and J by 7 bases, and 10 bases separated the two germline ends. CDR3 length: 12 residues.

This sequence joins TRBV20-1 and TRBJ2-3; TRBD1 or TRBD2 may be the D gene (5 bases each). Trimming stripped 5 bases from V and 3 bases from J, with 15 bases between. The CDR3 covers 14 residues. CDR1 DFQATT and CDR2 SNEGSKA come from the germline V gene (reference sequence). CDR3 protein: CSASTGTETDTQYF. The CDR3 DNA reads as TGCAGTGCTTCCACCGGGACGGAAACAGATACGCAGTATTTT.

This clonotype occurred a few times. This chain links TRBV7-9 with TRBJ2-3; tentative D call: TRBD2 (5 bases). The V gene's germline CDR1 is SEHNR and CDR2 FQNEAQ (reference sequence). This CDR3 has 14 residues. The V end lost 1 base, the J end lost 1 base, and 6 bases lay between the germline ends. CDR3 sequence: CASSLVARTDTQYF. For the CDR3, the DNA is TGTGCCAGCAGCTTAGTAGCGCGCACAGATACGCAGTATTTT.

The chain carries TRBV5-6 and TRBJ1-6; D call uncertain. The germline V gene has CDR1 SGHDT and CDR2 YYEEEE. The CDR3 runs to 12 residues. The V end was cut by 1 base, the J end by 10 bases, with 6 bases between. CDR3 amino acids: CASSLNWSPLHF. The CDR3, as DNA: TGTGCCAGCAGCTTGAATTGGTCACCCCTCCACTTT.

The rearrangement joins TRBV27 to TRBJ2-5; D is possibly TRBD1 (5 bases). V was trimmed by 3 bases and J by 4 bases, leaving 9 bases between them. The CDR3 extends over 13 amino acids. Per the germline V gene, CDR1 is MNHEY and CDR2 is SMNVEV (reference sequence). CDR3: CASSLGRVETQYF. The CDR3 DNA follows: TGTGCCAGCAGTTTGGGCAGGGTAGAGACCCAGTACTTC.

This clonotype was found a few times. CDR3 region: CASSLVLSGTKDTQYF. In nucleotides, the CDR3 is TGCGCCAGCAGCTTGGTCCTTAGCGGGACCAAAGATACGCAGTATTTT. The rearrangement uses TRBV5-1 and TRBJ2-3; 8 bases align to TRBD2. The V segment lost 0 bases and the J segment 5 bases; nucleotides outside the gene matches: 8. This CDR3 spans 16 amino acids. Germline V gives CDR1 SGHRS, CDR2 YFSETQ. The complete variable domain, with remaining parts taken from reference TRBV5-1 and TRBJ2-3, reads KAGVTQTPRYLIKTRGQQVTLSCSPISGHRSVSWYQQTPGQGLQFLFEYFSETQRNKGNFPGRFSGRQFSNSRSEMNVSTLELGDSALYLCASSLVLSGTKDTQYFGPGTRLTVL.

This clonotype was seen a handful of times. The CDR3 is CASSYVNLSGELFF. The CDR3 DNA reads TGTGCCAGCAGTTACGTGAATTTGAGTGGTGAACTGTTTTTT. The chain links TRBV6-6 to TRBJ1-4; the D is unclear. Germline CDR1 and CDR2: MNHNY and SVGAGI (reference sequence). The CDR3 is made up of 14 amino acids. Trimming left V 2 bases short and J 12 bases short, with 16 bases between.

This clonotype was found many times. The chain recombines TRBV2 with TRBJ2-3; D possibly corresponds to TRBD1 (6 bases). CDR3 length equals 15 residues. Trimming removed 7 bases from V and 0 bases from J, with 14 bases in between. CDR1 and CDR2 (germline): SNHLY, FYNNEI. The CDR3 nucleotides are TGTGCCAGCACCTCCTGGACAGTAAGCACAGATACGCAGTATTTT. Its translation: CASTSWTVSTDTQYF.

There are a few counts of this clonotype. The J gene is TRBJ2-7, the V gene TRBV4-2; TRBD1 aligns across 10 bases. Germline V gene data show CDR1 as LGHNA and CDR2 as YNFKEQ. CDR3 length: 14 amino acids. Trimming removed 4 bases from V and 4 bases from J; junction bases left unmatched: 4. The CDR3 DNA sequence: TGTGCCAGCAGCCCAGGGACAGGGGAGTACGAGCAGTACTTC. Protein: CASSPGTGEYEQYF.

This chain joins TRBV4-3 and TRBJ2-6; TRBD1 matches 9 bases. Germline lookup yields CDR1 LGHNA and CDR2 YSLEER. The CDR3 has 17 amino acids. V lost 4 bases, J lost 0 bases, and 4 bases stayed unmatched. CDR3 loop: CASSLGQGNSGANVLTF. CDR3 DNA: TGCGCCAGCAGCCTAGGACAGGGGAACTCTGGGGCCAACGTCCTGACTTTC.